Listed here are 9 T cell receptor beta chains from one sample, sequenced in a study of blood T cells in healthy people across ages. A sample-barcoded 5' primer and a J-beta primer mix were used in a second PCR of roughly 7 to 11 cycles. TCRdb redid the calling of the 5' RACE reads with MiXCR, one entry per CDR3 protein. The sample carries about 640,000 distinct CDR3 sequences, roughly 53% recorded once. Sequencing was done on a sample of blood. The origin of the receptors is a man aged 60-69 years in good health.

CDR3 bases: TGTGCCAGCAGTTACAGATGTGGCTACACCTTC. Its translation: CASSYRCGYTF. The chain has TRBV6-5 and TRBJ1-2; D unclear. The V gene lost 2 bases and the J gene lost 7 bases, with 5 bases spanning the gap. Per germline, CDR1 MNHEY and CDR2 SVGAGI. The CDR3 extends over 11 amino acids.

As for this clonotype: The junction differs from germline at one of its ends, possibly a read error. The chain recombines TRBV4-1 with TRBJ2-7; D perhaps matches TRBD2 (5 bases). With the DNA end fitting TRBJ2-5 better, the J assignment may be wrong. Per the germline V gene, CDR1 is MGHRA and CDR2 is YSYEKL. The CDR3 totals 15 residues. CDR3: CASSQVPGIQGTQYF. CDR3 DNA: TGCGCCAGCAGCCAAGTCCCGGGGATCCAAGGGACCCAGTACTTC.

J is TRBJ2-1 and V is TRBV2, with TRBD2 matching over 8 bases. The CDR3 contains 16 residues. Trimming at V came to 5 bases and at J to 3 bases, leaving 9 bases not matched to a gene. Germline assignment: CDR1 SNHLY and CDR2 FYNNEI. CDR3 sequence reads: CASSSPPGLDYNEQFF. CDR3 sequence (DNA): TGTGCCAGCAGTTCACCCCCGGGACTAGACTACAATGAGCAGTTCTTC. Together with reference TRBV2 and TRBJ2-1, the CDR3 gives the full variable domain: EPEVTQTPSHQVTQMGQEVILRCVPISNHLYFYWYRQILGQKVEFLVSFYNNEISEKSEIFDDQFSVERPDGSNFTLKIRSTKLEDSAMYFCASSSPPGLDYNEQFFGPGTRLTVL.

This chain links TRBV5-1 with TRBJ2-4, with D unclear. V gave up 0 bases and J gave up 6 bases, with 10 bases separating them. The CDR3 contains 14 residues. In germline, CDR1 is SGHRS, CDR2 YFSETQ. CDR3 protein: CASSLEVPGNIQYF. The CDR3 region has the DNA TGCGCCAGCAGCTTGGAGGTTCCGGGAAACATTCAGTACTTC.

The rearrangement links TRBV7-9 to TRBJ2-5; D perhaps matches TRBD2 (5 bases). The V and J ends lost 1 base and 5 bases respectively, with 11 bases between them. CDR3 length: 14 residues. Germline V gene data show CDR1 as SEHNR and CDR2 as FQNEAQ (reference sequence). The CDR3 protein is CASSLGSSFETQYF. For the CDR3, the DNA is TGTGCCAGCAGCTTAGGCTCTAGCTTCGAGACCCAGTACTTC.

This rearrangement joins TRBV27 to TRBJ2-7, with 7 bases that match TRBD2. Germline trimming cut 2 bases from V and 6 bases from J; bases unmatched to any gene: 4. Germline V gene sequence: CDR1 MNHEY, CDR2 SMNVEV (reference sequence). The CDR3 totals 13 residues. CDR3 protein: CASSLMGGSEQYF. The CDR3 DNA is TGTGCCAGCAGTTTAATGGGGGGGAGCGAGCAGTACTTC.

The chain is built from TRBV12-3 or TRBV12-4 and TRBJ2-2, with 8 bases aligning to TRBD2. Germline trimming cut 3 bases from V and 0 bases from J; bases unmatched to any gene: 9. This CDR3 spans 18 amino acids. DNA of the CDR3: TGTGCCAGCAGTTTTAGGTTGGGCGGGGGGCCGAACACCGGGGAGCTGTTTTTT. Translation gives CASSFRLGGGPNTGELFF.

The chain uses TRBV20-1 and TRBJ2-1, with TRBD1 as a possible D gene (6 bases). Germline CDR1 is DFQATT and CDR2 is SNEGSKA (reference sequence). Trimming pared 6 bases from V and 3 bases from J, leaving 12 bases between. The CDR3 sequence is 13 residues long. The CDR3 coding sequence is TGCAGTGCAGAAGGGGGTCACTACAATGAGCAGTTCTTC. Residues: CSAEGGHYNEQFF.

The chain links TRBV7-2 to TRBJ1-4; D is uncertain. The germline CDR1 and CDR2 sequences are SGHTA and FQGNSA. V lost 5 bases, J lost 2 bases, and 12 bases lay in between. This CDR3 has 15 amino acids. The CDR3 sequence: CASSPTGRTNEKLFF. CDR3 DNA: TGTGCCAGCAGCCCAACCGGGCGGACTAATGAAAAACTGTTTTTT.